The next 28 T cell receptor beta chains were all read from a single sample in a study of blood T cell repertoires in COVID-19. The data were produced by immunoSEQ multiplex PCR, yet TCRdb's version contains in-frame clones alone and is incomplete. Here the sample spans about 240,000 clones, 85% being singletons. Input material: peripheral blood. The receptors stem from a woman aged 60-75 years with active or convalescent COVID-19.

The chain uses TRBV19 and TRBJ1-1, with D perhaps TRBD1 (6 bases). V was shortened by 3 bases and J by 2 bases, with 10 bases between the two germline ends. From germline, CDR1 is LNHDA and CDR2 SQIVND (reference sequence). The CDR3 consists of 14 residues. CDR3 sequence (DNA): TGTGCCAGTAGTATTAACAGGGATAACACTGAAGCTTTCTTT. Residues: CASSINRDNTEAFF.

The CDR3 nucleotides read TGTGCCAGCAGTTACGTGTGGGACAGGGGCCACAATGAGCAGTTCTTC. This translates into CASSYVWDRGHNEQFF. This sequence joins TRBV6-6 and TRBJ2-1; 10 positions agree with TRBD1. Unmatched junction bases numbered 6, after V lost 2 bases and J lost 5 bases. CDR3 size: 16 residues. CDR1 and CDR2 (germline): MNHNY, SVGAGI (reference sequence).

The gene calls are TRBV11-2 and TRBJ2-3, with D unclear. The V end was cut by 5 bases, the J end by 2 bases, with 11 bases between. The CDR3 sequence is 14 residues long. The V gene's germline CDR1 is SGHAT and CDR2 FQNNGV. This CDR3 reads CASSPTSSTDTQYF. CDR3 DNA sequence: TGTGCCAGCAGCCCGACATCTTCCACAGATACGCAGTATTTT.

The DNA of the CDR3 is TGCAGCGTTGGGACAGGGGGCGACTATGGCTACACCTTC. This codes for CSVGTGGDYGYTF. This rearrangement joins TRBV29-1 to TRBJ1-2; 11 nucleotides line up with TRBD1. This CDR3 region has 13 residues. Trimming cost V 4 bases and J 3 bases; bases outside gene matches: 1. Germline V gene sequence: CDR1 SQVTM, CDR2 ANQGSEA. Looking up the rest from reference TRBV29-1 and TRBJ1-2 gives the full variable domain: SAVISQKPSRDICQRGTSLTIQCQVDSQVTMMFWYRQQPGQSLTLIATANQGSEATYESGFVIDKFPISRPNLTFSTLTVSNMSPEDSSIYLCSVGTGGDYGYTFGSGTRLTVV.

The CDR3 sequence is CATRLAGETDTQYF. CDR3 nucleotides: TGTGCCACCAGACTAGCGGGAGAAACAGATACGCAGTATTTT. J is TRBJ2-3 and V is TRBV10-3, with 12 bases aligning to TRBD2. Trimming took 10 bases from V and 3 from J; bases not matched to a gene: 5. Germline V gives CDR1 ENHRY, CDR2 SYGVKD. The CDR3 is made up of 14 amino acids.

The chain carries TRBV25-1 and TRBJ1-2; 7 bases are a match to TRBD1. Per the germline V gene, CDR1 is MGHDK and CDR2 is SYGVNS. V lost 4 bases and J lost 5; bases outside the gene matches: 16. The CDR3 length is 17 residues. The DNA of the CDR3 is TGTGCCAGCAGTGGAATTTACAGGGGTACGGGGGGGTATGGCTACACCTTC. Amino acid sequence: CASSGIYRGTGGYGYTF.

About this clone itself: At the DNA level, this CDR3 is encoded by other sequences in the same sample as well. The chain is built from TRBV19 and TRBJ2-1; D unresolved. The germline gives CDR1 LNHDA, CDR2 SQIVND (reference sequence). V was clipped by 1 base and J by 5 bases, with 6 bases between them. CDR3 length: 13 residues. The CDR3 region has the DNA TGTGCCAGTAGTATAGGGGCTAACAATGAGCAGTTCTTC. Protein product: CASSIGANNEQFF.

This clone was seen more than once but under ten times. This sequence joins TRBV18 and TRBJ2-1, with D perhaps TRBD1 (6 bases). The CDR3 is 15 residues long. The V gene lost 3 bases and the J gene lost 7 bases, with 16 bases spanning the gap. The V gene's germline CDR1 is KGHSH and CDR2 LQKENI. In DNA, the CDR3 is TGTGCCAGCTCACCTACAGGGCACAACAGGAATGAGCAGTTCTTC. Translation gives CASSPTGHNRNEQFF.

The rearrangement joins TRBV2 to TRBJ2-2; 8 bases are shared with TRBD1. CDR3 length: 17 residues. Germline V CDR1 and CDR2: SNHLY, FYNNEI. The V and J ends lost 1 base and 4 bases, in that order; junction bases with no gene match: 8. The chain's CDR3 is CASSEVAGGVFTGELFF. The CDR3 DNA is TGTGCCAGCAGTGAAGTGGCAGGGGGCGTTTTCACCGGGGAGCTGTTTTTT.

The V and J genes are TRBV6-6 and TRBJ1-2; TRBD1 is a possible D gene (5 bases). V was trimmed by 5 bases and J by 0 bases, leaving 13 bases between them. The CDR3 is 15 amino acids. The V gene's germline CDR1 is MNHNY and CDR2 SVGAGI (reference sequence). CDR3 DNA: TGTGCCAGCAGTGGGCAGGGACTAGCTAACTATGGCTACACCTTC. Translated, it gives CASSGQGLANYGYTF.

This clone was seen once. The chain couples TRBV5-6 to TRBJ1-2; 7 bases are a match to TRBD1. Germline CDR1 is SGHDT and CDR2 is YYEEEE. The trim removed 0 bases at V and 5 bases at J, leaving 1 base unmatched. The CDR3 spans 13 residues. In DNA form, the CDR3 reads TGTGCCAGCAGCTTGGTACAGGGGTATGGCTACACCTTC. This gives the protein CASSLVQGYGYTF. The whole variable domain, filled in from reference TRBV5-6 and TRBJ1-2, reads DAGVTQSPTHLIKTRGQQVTLRCSPKSGHDTVSWYQQALGQGPQFIFQYYEEEERQRGNFPDRFSGHQFPNYSSELNVNALLLGDSALYLCASSLVQGYGYTFGSGTRLTVV.

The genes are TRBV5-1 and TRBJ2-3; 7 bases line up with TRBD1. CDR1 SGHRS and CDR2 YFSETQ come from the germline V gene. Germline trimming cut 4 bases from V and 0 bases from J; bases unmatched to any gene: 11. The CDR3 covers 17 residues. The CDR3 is CASSDGTDPLSTDTQYF. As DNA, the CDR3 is TGCGCCAGCAGCGACGGGACAGATCCTCTTAGCACAGATACGCAGTATTTT.

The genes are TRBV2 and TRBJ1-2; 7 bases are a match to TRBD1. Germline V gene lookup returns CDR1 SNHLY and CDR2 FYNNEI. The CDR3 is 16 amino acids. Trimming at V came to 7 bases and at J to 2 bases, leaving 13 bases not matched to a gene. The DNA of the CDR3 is TGTGCCAGCACCCGCCTTGAGGCAGGGGGGAACTATGGCTACACCTTC. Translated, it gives CASTRLEAGGNYGYTF.

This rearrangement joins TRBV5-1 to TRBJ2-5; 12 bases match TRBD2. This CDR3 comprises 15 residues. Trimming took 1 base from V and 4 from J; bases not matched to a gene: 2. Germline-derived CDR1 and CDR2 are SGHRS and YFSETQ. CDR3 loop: CASSLTSGGPETQYF. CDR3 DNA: TGCGCCAGCAGCTTGACTAGCGGGGGGCCAGAGACCCAGTACTTC.

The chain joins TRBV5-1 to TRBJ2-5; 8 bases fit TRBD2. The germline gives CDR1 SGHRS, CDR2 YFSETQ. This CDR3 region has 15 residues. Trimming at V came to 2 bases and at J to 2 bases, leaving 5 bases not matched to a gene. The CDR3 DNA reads TGCGCCAGCAGCTTAGTGGCGGGGGGTCAAGAGACCCAGTACTTC. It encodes CASSLVAGGQETQYF.

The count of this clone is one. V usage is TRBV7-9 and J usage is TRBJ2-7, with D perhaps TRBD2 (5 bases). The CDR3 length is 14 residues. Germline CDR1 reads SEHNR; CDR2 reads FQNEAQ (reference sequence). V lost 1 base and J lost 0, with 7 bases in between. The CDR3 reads CASSLGGISYEQYF. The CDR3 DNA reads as TGTGCCAGCAGCTTAGGAGGGATCTCCTACGAGCAGTACTTC.

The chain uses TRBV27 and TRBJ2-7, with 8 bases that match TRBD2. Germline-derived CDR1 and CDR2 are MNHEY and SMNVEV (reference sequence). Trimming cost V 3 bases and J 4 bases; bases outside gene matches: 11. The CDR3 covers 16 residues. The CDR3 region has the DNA TGTGCCAGCAGTTTGGTAGCGGGACAACGCGTATACGAGCAGTACTTC. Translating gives CASSLVAGQRVYEQYF.

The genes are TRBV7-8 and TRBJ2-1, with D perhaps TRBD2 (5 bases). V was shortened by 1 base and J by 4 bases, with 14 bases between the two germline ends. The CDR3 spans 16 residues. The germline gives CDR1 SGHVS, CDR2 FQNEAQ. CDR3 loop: CASSLESRAAYNEQFF. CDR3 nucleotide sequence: TGTGCCAGCAGCTTAGAATCGCGGGCGGCTTACAATGAGCAGTTCTTC.

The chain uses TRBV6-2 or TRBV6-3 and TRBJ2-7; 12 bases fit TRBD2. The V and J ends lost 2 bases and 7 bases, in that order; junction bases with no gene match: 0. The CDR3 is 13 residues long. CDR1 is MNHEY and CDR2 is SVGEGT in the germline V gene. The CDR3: CASSYGLAGEQYF. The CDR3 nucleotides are TGTGCCAGCAGTTACGGACTAGCGGGAGAGCAGTACTTC.

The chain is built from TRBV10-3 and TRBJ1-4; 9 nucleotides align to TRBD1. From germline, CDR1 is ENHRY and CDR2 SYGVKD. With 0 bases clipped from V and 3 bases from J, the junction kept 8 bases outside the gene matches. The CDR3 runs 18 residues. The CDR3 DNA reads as TGTGCCATCAGTGAGTCCGGCCAGGACAGGGGCTCTAATGAAAAACTGTTTTTT. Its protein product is CAISESGQDRGSNEKLFF.

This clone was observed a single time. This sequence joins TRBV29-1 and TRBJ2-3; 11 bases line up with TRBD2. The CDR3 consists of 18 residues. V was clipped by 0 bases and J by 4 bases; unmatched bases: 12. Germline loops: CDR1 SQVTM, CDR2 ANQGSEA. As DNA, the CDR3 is TGCAGCGTTGAAGATCGGTCTAGCGGGGGGTCTAGCTCAGATACGCAGTATTTT. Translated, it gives CSVEDRSSGGSSSDTQYF.

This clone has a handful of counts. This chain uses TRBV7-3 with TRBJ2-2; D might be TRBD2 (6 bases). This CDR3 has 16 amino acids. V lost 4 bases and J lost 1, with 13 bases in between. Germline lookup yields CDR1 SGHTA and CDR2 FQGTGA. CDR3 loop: CASSSLGGLNTGELFF. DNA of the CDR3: TGTGCCAGCAGCTCCCTGGGGGGTTTGAACACCGGGGAGCTGTTTTTT. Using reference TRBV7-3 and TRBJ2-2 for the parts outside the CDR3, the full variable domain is GAGVSQTPSNKVTEKGKYVELRCDPISGHTALYWYRQSLGQGPEFLIYFQGTGAADDSGLPNDRFFAVRPEGSVSTLKIQRTERGDSAVYLCASSSLGGLNTGELFFGEGSRLTVL.

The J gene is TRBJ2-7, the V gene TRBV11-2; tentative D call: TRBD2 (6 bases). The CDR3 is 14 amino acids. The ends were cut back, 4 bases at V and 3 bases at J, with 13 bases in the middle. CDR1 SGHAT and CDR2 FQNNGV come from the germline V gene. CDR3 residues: CASSSKRAIYEQYV. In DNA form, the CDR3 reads TGTGCCAGCAGCTCCAAGCGGGCCATCTACGAGCAGTACGTC.

The CDR3 nucleotides are TGCGCCAGCAGCTTGCAACAGGGAAGCACCGGGGAGCTGTTTTTT. Its translation: CASSLQQGSTGELFF. The rearrangement uses TRBV5-1 and TRBJ2-2, with a tentative D call TRBD1 (6 bases). Germline V gene data show CDR1 as SGHRS and CDR2 as YFSETQ. This CDR3 has 15 residues. Trimming removed 1 base at V and 4 bases at J, with 11 bases between. Drawing the rest from reference TRBV5-1 and TRBJ2-2, the complete variable domain is KAGVTQTPRYLIKTRGQQVTLSCSPISGHRSVSWYQQTPGQGLQFLFEYFSETQRNKGNFPGRFSGRQFSNSRSEMNVSTLELGDSALYLCASSLQQGSTGELFFGEGSRLTVL.

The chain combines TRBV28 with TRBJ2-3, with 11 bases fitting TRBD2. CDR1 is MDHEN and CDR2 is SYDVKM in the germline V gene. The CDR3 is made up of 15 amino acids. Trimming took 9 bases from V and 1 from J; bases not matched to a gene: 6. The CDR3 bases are TGTGCCAGTTACCCGACTAGCGGGGGCACAGATACGCAGTATTTT. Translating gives CASYPTSGGTDTQYF.

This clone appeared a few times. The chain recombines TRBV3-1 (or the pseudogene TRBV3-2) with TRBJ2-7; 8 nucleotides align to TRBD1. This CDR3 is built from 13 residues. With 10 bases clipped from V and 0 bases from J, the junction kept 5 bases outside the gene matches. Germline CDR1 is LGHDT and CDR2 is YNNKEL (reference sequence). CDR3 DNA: TGTGCCACCGGGACAGGCCGCTCCTACGAGCAGTACTTC. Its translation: CATGTGRSYEQYF.

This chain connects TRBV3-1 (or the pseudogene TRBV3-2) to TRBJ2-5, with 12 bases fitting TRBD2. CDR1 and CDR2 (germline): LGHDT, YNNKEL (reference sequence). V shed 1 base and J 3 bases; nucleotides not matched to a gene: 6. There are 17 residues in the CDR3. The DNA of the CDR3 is TGTGCCAGCAGCCAAGCTAGTCTAGCGGGAGGGAAAGAGACCCAGTACTTC. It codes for CASSQASLAGGKETQYF.

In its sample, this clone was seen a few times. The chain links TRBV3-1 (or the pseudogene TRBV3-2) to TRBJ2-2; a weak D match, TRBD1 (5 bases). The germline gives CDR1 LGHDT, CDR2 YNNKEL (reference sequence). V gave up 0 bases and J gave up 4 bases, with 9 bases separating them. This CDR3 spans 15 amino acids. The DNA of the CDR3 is TGTGCCAGCAGCCAAGAAGGGGTGGGCACCGGGGAGCTGTTTTTT. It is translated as CASSQEGVGTGELFF.